The TCR beta chain described here comes from a study of cytomegalovirus exposure and HLA in healthy donors. Study-wide points: The study carried out a later analysis of TCR beta sequences. It associated 15,000 to 20,000 of them with specific HLA alleles at a false discovery rate of 0.05. Owing to their indistinguishability, certain V segments, notably TRBV6-2 and TRBV6-3, were excluded. Highly shared variants forming one cluster were likely a sequencing artifact.

Vbeta (60) and Jbeta (13) primers were used in the PCR. TCRdb's copy holds only in-frame clones and misses some; the assay was immunoSEQ multiplex PCR. The table lists some 180,000 clones, roughly four fifths of them singletons. With regard to this clone: As yet, its antigen is unknown.

The germline CDR1 and CDR2 sequences are SEHNR and FQNEAQ (reference sequence). The CDR3 extends over 14 amino acids. V shed 5 bases, J shed 9 bases, and the junction held 3 bases outside the gene matches. The sample comprised PBMCs. The chain joins TRBV7-9 to TRBJ2-1; 14 positions match TRBD2. This receptor was taken from a man in his thirties or forties in good health and CMV-seronegative. The chain's CDR3 is CASSPGLAGAEQFF. The CDR3 DNA reads as TGTGCCAGCAGCCCGGGACTAGCGGGAGCTGAGCAGTTCTTC.